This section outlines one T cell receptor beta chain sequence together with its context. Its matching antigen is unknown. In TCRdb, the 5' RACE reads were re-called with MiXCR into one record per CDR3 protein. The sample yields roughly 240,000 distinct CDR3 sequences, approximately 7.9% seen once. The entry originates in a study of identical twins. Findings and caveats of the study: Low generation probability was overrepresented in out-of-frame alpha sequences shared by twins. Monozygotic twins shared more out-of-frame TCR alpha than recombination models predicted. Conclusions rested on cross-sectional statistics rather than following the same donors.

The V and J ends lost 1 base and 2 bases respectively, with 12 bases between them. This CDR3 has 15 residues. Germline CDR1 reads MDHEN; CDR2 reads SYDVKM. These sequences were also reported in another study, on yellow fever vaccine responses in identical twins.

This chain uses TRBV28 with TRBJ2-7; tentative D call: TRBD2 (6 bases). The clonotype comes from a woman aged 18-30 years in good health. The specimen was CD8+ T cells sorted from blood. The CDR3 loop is CASSLFGGTAYEQYF. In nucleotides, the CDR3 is TGTGCCAGCAGTTTATTCGGGGGAACGGCCTACGAGCAGTACTTC.